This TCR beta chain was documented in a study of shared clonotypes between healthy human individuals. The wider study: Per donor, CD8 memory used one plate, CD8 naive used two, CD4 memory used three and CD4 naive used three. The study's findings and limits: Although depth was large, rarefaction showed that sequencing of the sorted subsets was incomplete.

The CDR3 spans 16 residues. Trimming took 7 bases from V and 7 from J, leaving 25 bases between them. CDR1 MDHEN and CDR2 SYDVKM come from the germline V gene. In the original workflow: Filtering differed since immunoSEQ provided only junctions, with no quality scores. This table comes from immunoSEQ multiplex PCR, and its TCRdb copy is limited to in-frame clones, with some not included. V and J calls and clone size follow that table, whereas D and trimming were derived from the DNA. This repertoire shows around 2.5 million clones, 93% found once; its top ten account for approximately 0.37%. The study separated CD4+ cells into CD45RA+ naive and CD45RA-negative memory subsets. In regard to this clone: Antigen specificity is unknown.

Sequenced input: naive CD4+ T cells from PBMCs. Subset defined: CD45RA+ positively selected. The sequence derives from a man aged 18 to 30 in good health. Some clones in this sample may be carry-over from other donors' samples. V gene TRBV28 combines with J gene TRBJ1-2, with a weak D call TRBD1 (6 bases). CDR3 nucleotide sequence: TGTGCCAGCATATTGGGGGCCTACAGCGGGACTGGTGGCTACACCTTC. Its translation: CASILGAYSGTGGYTF.